Shown below are 18 T cell receptor beta chains from a single sample sequenced in a study of CD4 and CD8 cells across lung adenocarcinoma regions. TCRdb re-derived calls from the PCR reads in MiXCR, one entry per CDR3 protein. The sample contains under 30,000 distinct CDR3 sequences, 50% to 55% of which appear only once. The sequenced sample was CD8+ T cells from the center of a lung tumor. Receptors originate from a male donor with lung adenocarcinoma. The CD4 and CD8 labels of this study may be unreliable.

This clonotype was detected only a few times. At one of its ends the junction is not consistent with the germline gene, which may arise from a read error. The genes are TRBV6-5 and TRBJ2-3, with a tentative D call TRBD1 (5 bases). The germline V gene encodes CDR1 MNHEY and CDR2 SVGAGI. This CDR3 contains 14 residues. CDR3 bases: TGTGCCAGCAGTTATGGCAGGGCCGAGGATACTCAGTATTTT. This codes for CASSYGRAEDTQYF.

This clonotype turned up a few times. This chain uses TRBV6-1 with TRBJ2-2; 7 positions agree with TRBD2. The germline gives CDR1 MNHNS, CDR2 SASEGT. The junction had 4 bases not matched to a gene; V was cut back by 0 bases and J by 6 bases. The CDR3 has 15 residues. CDR3 sequence reads: CASSEAAGEAGELFF. Written as DNA, the CDR3 is TGTGCCAGCAGTGAAGCGGCGGGAGAGGCCGGGGAGCTGTTTTTT.

Turning to this clonotype: One junction end disagrees with the germline gene, perhaps due to a read error. The rearrangement uses TRBV6-5 and TRBJ2-1, with a tentative D call TRBD2 (6 bases). The CDR3 totals 12 residues. Looked up from germline, CDR1 is MNHEY and CDR2 is SVGAGI. CDR3 region: CASCSDSGGPFF. CDR3 DNA sequence: TGCGCCAGCTGTTCGGATAGCGGAGGGCCGTTCTTC.

The chain employs TRBV6-1 and TRBJ2-1, with D unclear. This CDR3 has 17 amino acids. CDR1 is MNHNS and CDR2 is SASEGT in the germline V gene. V lost 2 bases and J lost 2, with 16 bases in between. The CDR3 region has the DNA TGTGCCAGCAGTGAAATCCGCGGCTACCTTACCTACAATGAGCAGTTCTTC. Amino acids: CASSEIRGYLTYNEQFF.

The chain links TRBV11-2 to TRBJ1-3; 8 nucleotides agree with TRBD1. V dropped 5 bases and J dropped 7; count of bases not matched to a gene: 13. This CDR3 region has 16 residues. The germline V gene has CDR1 SGHAT and CDR2 FQNNGV. The CDR3 loop is CASSLRGGQGWNTIYF. The CDR3 DNA is TGTGCCAGCAGCCTAAGAGGAGGACAGGGATGGAACACCATATATTTT.

This chain joins TRBV6-1 and TRBJ2-3; 13 positions match TRBD2. After removal of 9 bases from V and 2 bases from J, the junction contained 8 bases not matched to a gene. CDR1 MNHNS and CDR2 SASEGT come from the germline V gene. The CDR3 extends over 16 amino acids. The CDR3 region is CASKGGLAGATDTQYF. In DNA form, the CDR3 reads TGTGCCAGTAAAGGAGGACTAGCGGGAGCCACAGATACGCAGTATTTT.

This chain joins TRBV6-1 and TRBJ2-2; D is unclear. Gene TRBJ2-3 matches the end of the DNA better, so the J call may be wrong. Germline values: CDR1 MNHNS, CDR2 SASEGT. The CDR3 runs to 14 residues. CDR3 nucleotides: TGTGCCAGCAATAGGATGACGTACACCGATACGCAGTATTTT. Its protein is CASNRMTYTDTQYF.

V usage is TRBV6-5 and J usage is TRBJ1-4; 7 bases are shared with TRBD1. Germline CDR1 reads MNHEY; CDR2 reads SVGAGI. Germline trimming cut 4 bases from V and 0 bases from J; bases unmatched to any gene: 5. The CDR3 loop spans 16 amino acids. CDR3 nucleotides: TGTGCCAGCAGTTCGGGACAGAGAACAACTAATGAAAAACTGTTTTTT. It is translated as CASSSGQRTTNEKLFF.

A few counts support this clonotype. The V gene is TRBV10-1, the J gene TRBJ2-1; 7 bases are a match to TRBD2. Germline values: CDR1 WNHNN, CDR2 SYGVQD (reference sequence). The CDR3 is 13 residues long. With 4 bases clipped from V and 11 bases from J, the junction kept 8 bases outside the gene matches. For the CDR3, the DNA is TGCGCCAGCAGTGGGGCGGGGAGGGGTCAGCAGTTCTTC. This sequence encodes CASSGAGRGQQFF.

This clonotype was recorded a few times. This chain uses TRBV6-5 with TRBJ2-5; 8 bases map to TRBD1. Germline assignment: CDR1 MNHEY and CDR2 SVGAGI. There are 15 residues in the CDR3. The J segment lost 5 bases and the V segment lost 4 bases, leaving 9 bases of the junction unmatched. The CDR3: CASSSYDRGGETQYF. The CDR3 coding sequence is TGTGCCAGCAGTTCCTACGACAGGGGTGGGGAGACCCAGTACTTC.

The table lists this clonotype with a count of one. The genes are TRBV6-1 and TRBJ2-3; D uncertain. The J call may not be correct, given that the DNA end is closer to TRBJ2-7. Per germline, CDR1 MNHNS and CDR2 SASEGT. CDR3 length equals 16 residues. CDR3 amino acids: CASSESGLWAGDTQYF. CDR3 DNA: TGTGCCAGCAGTGAATCCGGGCTGTGGGCCGGAGATACGCAGTACTTC.

Comments on this clonotype: A much more abundant neighbour one base away suggests this may be a read error. This chain links TRBV9 with TRBJ2-1, with TRBD1 as a possible D gene (5 bases). The germline V gene has CDR1 SGDLS and CDR2 YYNGEE. Trimming took off 0 bases at V and 13 bases at J, with 20 bases between the two ends. The CDR3 is 15 residues long. CDR3 in DNA: TGTGCCAGCAGCGTAGACTGGACACCCCAAGAGACCCAGTTCTTC. Its protein product is CASSVDWTPQETQFF.

Comment on this clonotype: One junction end does not reproduce the germline sequence, and a read error may be involved. The chain has TRBV10-3 and TRBJ2-2; D possibly matches TRBD1 or TRBD2 (5 bases each). CDR1 and CDR2 from the germline V gene are ENHRY and SYGVKD. The CDR3 runs 12 residues. This chain's CDR3 is CARGVSTGALFF. For the CDR3, the DNA is TGTGCCCGGGGTGTGAGCACCGGGGCGCTGTTTTTT.

This chain uses TRBV6-5 with TRBJ2-1, with D maybe TRBD1 (6 bases). Germline V CDR1 and CDR2: MNHEY, SVGAGI. This CDR3 is 13 amino acids long. V was cut by 4 bases and J by 5 bases, with 9 bases left in between. CDR3 nucleotides: TGTGCCAGCAGTTGGAGGACAGACAATGAGCAGTTCTTC. As protein: CASSWRTDNEQFF.

This clonotype turned up a few times. V is TRBV29-1 and J is TRBJ2-1; D gene ambiguous. In germline, CDR1 is SQVTM, CDR2 ANQGSEA. The CDR3 runs to 13 residues. Trimming took off 1 base at V and 4 bases at J, with 8 bases between the two ends. CDR3 nucleotides: TGCAGCGTTGAAGTCGGGCGTTACAATGAGCAGTTCTTC. Its translation is CSVEVGRYNEQFF.

This clonotype has just a few counts. The chain couples TRBV7-8 to TRBJ2-2, with 9 bases matching TRBD2. The CDR3 has 15 amino acids. Germline V gene lookup returns CDR1 SGHVS and CDR2 FQNEAQ. V trimming: 6 bases; J trimming: 0 bases; junction bases outside the gene matches: 2. The CDR3 DNA sequence: TGTGCCAGCAGAGCGGGAGGCGCGAACACCGGGGAGCTGTTTTTT. It codes for CASRAGGANTGELFF. The whole variable domain, filled in from reference TRBV7-8 and TRBJ2-2, reads GAGVSQSPRYKVAKRGQDVALRCDPISGHVSLFWYQQALGQGPEFLTYFQNEAQLDKSGLPSDRFFAERPEGSVSTLKIQRTQQEDSAVYLCASRAGGANTGELFFGEGSRLTVL.

The CDR3 nucleotides read TGTGCCAGCAGTGAAGCGGCAGGGGGCTTAGATACGCAGTATTTT. Translated: CASSEAAGGLDTQYF. The chain carries TRBV6-1 and TRBJ2-3, with 8 nucleotides matching TRBD1. V dropped 0 bases and J dropped 5; count of bases not matched to a gene: 4. The CDR3 covers 15 residues. From germline, CDR1 is MNHNS and CDR2 SASEGT.

The rearrangement joins TRBV6-1 to TRBJ2-5; TRBD2 aligns across 9 bases. Per germline, CDR1 MNHNS and CDR2 SASEGT. This CDR3 has 19 amino acids. Trimming at V came to 2 bases and at J to 0 bases, leaving 13 bases not matched to a gene. Here the CDR3 reads CASSEKAGGGGRDQETQYF. The DNA for the CDR3 is TGTGCCAGCAGTGAAAAGGCGGGCGGGGGGGGCCGGGACCAAGAGACCCAGTACTTC.